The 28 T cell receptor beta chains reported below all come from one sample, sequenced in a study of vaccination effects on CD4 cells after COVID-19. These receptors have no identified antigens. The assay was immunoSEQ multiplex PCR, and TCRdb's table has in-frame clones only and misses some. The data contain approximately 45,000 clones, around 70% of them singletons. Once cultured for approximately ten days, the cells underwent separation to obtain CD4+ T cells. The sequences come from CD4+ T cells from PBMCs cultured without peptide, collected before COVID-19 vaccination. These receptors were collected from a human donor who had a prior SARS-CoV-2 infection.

The CDR3 here is CASRSGRDQPQHF. The DNA of the CDR3 is TGTGCCAGCAGGTCGGGGAGGGATCAGCCCCAGCATTTT. The rearrangement joins TRBV2 to TRBJ1-5; D is unclear. The V and J ends lost 6 bases and 5 bases respectively, with 11 bases between them. The CDR3 is 13 residues long. CDR1 and CDR2 from the germline V gene are SNHLY and FYNNEI. Looking up the rest from reference TRBV2 and TRBJ1-5 gives the full variable domain: EPEVTQTPSHQVTQMGQEVILRCVPISNHLYFYWYRQILGQKVEFLVSFYNNEISEKSEIFDDQFSVERPDGSNFTLKIRSTKLEDSAMYFCASRSGRDQPQHFGDGTRLSIL.

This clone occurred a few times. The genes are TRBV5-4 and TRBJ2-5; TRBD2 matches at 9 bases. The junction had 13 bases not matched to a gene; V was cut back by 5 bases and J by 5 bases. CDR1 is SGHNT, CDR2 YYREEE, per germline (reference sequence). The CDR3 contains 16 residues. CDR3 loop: CASRPGLAGGRETQYF. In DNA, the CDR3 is TGTGCCAGCAGACCGGGACTAGCCGGAGGAAGGGAGACCCAGTACTTC.

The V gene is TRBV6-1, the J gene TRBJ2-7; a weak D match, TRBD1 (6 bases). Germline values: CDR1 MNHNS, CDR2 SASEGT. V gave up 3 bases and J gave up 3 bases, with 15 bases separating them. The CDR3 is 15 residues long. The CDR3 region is CASSDMTGTIYEQYF. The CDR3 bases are TGTGCCAGCAGTGACATGACCGGGACAATCTACGAGCAGTACTTC.

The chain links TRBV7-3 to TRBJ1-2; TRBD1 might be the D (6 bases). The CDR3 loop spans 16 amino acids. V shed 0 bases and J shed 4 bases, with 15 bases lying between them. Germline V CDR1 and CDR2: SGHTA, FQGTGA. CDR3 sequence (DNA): TGTGCCAGCAGCTTAACGGCAGGGGACGGCCTCTATGGCTACACCTTC. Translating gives CASSLTAGDGLYGYTF.

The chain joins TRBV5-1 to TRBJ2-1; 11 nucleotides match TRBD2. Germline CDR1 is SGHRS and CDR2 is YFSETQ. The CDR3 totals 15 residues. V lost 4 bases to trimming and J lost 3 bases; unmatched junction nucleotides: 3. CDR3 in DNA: TGCGCCAGCAGCCTGGGACTAGCGGTCTACAATGAGCAGTTCTTC. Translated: CASSLGLAVYNEQFF.

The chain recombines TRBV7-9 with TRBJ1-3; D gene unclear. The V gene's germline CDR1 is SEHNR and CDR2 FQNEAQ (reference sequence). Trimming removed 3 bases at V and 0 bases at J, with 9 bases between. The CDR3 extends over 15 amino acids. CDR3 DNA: TGTGCCAGCAGCTTTTTGGCATTCTCTGGAAACACCATATATTTT. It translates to CASSFLAFSGNTIYF.

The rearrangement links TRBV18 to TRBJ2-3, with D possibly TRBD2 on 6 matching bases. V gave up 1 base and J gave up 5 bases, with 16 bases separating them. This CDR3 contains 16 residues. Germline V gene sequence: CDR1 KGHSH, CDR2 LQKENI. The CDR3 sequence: CASSPLNAPEGDTQYF. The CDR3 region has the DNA TGTGCCAGCTCACCACTCAACGCCCCGGAGGGAGATACGCAGTATTTT.

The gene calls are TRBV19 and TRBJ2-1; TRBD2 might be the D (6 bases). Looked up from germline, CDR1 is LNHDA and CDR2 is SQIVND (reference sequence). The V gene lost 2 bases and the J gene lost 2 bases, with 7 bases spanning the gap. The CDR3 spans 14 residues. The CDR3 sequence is CASSIRLAYNEQFF. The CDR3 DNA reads TGTGCCAGTAGTATACGACTAGCCTACAATGAGCAGTTCTTC. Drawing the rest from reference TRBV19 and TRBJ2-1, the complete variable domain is DGGITQSPKYLFRKEGQNVTLSCEQNLNHDAMYWYRQDPGQGLRLIYYSQIVNDFQKGDIAEGYSVSREKKESFPLTVTSAQKNPTAFYLCASSIRLAYNEQFFGPGTRLTVL.

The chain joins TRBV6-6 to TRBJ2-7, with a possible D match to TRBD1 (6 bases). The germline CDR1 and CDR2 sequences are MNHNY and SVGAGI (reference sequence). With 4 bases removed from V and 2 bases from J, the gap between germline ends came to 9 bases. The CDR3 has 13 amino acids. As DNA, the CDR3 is TGTGCCAGCAGTTTAACAGGGACCTACGAGCAGTACTTC. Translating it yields CASSLTGTYEQYF.

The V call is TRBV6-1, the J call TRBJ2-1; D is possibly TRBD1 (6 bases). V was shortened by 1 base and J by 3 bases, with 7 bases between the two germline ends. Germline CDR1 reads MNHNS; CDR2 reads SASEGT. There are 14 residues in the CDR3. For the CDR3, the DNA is TGTGCCAGCAGTGAAGACAGGGACTACAATGAGCAGTTCTTC. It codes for CASSEDRDYNEQFF.

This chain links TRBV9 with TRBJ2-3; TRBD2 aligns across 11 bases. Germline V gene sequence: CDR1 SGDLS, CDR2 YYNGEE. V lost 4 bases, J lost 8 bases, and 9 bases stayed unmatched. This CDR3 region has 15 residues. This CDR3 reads CASSTLGTSGLTQYF. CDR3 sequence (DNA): TGTGCCAGCAGCACCCTCGGGACTAGCGGACTTACGCAGTATTTT.

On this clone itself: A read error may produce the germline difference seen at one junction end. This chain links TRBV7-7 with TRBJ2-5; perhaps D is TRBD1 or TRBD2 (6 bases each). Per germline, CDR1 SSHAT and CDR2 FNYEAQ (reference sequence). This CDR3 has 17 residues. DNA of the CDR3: TGTGCTAGCAGCTTGAACGGAATGGGAGGAGGGGGGGAGACCCAGTACTTC. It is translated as CASSLNGMGGGGETQYF.

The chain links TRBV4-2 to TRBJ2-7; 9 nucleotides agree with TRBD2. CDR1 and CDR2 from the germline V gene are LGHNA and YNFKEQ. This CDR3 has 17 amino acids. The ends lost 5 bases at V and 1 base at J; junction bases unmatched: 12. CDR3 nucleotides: TGTGCCAGCAGCTCACGCGGGACTAGCACTCAGTCCTACGAGCAGTACTTC. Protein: CASSSRGTSTQSYEQYF.

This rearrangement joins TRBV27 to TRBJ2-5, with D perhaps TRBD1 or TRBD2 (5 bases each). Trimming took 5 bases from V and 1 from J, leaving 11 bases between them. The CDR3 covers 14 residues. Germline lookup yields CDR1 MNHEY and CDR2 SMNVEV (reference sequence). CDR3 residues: CASSRGVFQETQYF. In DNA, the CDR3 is TGTGCCAGCAGTAGGGGAGTCTTCCAAGAGACCCAGTACTTC.

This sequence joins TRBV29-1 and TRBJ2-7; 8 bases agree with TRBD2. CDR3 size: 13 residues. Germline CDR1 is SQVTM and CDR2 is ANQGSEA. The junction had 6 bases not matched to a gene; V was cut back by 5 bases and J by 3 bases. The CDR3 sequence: CSVLTSVGYEQYF. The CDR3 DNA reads TGCAGCGTTTTGACTAGCGTAGGCTACGAGCAGTACTTC.

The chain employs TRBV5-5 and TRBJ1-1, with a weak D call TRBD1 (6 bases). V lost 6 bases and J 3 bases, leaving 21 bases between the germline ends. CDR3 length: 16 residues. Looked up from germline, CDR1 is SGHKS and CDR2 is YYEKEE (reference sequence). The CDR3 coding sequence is TGTGCCAGCAACCACAGGGAAGGGGCTAGGGACACTGAAGCTTTCTTT. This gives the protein CASNHREGARDTEAFF.

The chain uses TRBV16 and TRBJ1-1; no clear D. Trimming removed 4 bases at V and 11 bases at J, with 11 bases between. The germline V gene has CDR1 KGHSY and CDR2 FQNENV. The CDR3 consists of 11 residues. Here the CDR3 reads CASSPWGKAFF. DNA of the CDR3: TGTGCCAGCAGCCCGTGGGGAAAGGCTTTCTTT.

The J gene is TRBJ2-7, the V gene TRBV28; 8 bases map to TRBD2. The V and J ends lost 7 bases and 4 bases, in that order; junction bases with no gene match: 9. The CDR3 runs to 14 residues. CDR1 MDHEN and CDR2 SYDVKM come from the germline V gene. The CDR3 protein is CASIKGLGEYEQYF. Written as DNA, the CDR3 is TGTGCCAGCATCAAGGGACTAGGGGAGTACGAGCAGTACTTC.

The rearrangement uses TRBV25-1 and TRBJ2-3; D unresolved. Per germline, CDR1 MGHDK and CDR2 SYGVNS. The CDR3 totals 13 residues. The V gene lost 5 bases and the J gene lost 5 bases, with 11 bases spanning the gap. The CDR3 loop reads CASSTIWVDTQYF. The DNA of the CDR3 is TGTGCCAGCAGTACGATTTGGGTAGATACGCAGTATTTT.

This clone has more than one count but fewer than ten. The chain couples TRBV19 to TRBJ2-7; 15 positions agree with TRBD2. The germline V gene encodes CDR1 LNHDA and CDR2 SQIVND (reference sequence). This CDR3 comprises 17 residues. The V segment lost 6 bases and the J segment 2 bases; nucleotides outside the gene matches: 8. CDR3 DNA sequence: TGTGCCAGTAGCGACGGGACTAGCGGGGGGCCCACCTACGAGCAGTACTTC. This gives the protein CASSDGTSGGPTYEQYF.

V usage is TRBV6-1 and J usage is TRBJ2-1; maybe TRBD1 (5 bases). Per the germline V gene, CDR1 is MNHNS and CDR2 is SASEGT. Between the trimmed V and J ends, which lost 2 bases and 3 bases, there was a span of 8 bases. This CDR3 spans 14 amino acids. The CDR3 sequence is CASSENRHYNEQFF. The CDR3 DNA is TGTGCCAGCAGTGAAAACAGGCACTACAATGAGCAGTTCTTC.

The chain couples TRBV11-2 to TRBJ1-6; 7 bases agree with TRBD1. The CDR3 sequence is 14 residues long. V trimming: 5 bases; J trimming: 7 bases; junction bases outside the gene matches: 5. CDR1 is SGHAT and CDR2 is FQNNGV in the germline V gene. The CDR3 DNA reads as TGTGCCAGCAGCGCGGGACAGCGAAATTCACCCCTCCACTTT. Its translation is CASSAGQRNSPLHF.

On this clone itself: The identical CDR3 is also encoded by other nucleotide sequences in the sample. CDR3 coding DNA: TGCGCCAGCAGCCTGCCTGGAGGCGAGACCCAGTACTTC. Amino acids: CASSLPGGETQYF. This chain connects TRBV5-1 to TRBJ2-5; possibly TRBD2 for D (5 bases). V dropped 4 bases and J dropped 5 bases, with 12 bases sitting between them. Looked up from germline, CDR1 is SGHRS and CDR2 is YFSETQ. CDR3 length: 13 amino acids.

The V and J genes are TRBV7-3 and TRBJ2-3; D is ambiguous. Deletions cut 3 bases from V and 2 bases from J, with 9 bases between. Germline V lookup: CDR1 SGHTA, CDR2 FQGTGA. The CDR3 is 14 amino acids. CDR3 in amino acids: CASSFSHATDTQYF. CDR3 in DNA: TGTGCCAGCAGCTTTTCACACGCCACAGATACGCAGTATTTT.

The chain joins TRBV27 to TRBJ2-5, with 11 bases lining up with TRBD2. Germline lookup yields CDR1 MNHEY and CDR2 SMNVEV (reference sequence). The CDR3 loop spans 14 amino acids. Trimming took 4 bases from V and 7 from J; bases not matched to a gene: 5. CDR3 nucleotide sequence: TGTGCCAGCAGTTCATTAGCGGGAGGGGGGACCCAGTACTTC. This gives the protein CASSSLAGGGTQYF.

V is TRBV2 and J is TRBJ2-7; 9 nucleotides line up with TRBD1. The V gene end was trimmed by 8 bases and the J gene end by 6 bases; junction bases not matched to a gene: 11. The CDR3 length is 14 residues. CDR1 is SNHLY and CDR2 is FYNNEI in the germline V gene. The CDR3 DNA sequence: TGTGCCAGCGGCCGAGGGACAGGGTATCCCGAGCAGTACTTC. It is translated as CASGRGTGYPEQYF.

CDR3 DNA: TGCAGTGCTAGTACGTCCAGCGGGAGTGACTCCTACAATGAGCAGTTCTTC. This sequence encodes CSASTSSGSDSYNEQFF. The V call is TRBV20-1, the J call TRBJ2-1, with 8 nucleotides matching TRBD2. In germline, CDR1 is DFQATT, CDR2 SNEGSKA (reference sequence). There are 17 residues in the CDR3. V dropped 3 bases and J dropped 0; count of bases not matched to a gene: 10.

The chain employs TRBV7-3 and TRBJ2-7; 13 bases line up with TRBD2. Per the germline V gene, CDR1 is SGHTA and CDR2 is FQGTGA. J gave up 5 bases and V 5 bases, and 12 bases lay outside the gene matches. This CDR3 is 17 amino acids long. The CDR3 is CASSQGGLAGEFDEQYF. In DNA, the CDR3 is TGTGCCAGCAGCCAAGGTGGACTAGCGGGAGAATTCGACGAGCAGTACTTC.